A selection of T cell receptor beta chains follows, all from one sample in a study of blood T cell repertoires in COVID-19. Produced via immunoSEQ multiplex PCR; TCRdb's table is partial and in-frame only. In the table there are roughly 97,000 clones, around 87% of which are singletons. The sequenced sample consisted of peripheral blood. These receptors were obtained from a man aged 45-60 years with acute or convalescent COVID-19. Both conserved end residues are part of each CDR3. D genes are given only for firm matches. Only some rows state a clone size, as once, few, many or a class for expanded clones.

abundance: NA
d_gene: TRBD2
j_gene: TRBJ2-1
v_gene: TRBV13
CDR3aa: CASSQPGLADYNEQFF
CDR3nt: TGTGCCAGCAGCCAACCGGGACTAGCGGATTACAATGAGCAGTTCTTC

abundance: NA
d_gene: TRBD1
j_gene: TRBJ2-2
v_gene: TRBV5-1
CDR3aa: CASSLALTGVPGELFF
CDR3nt: TGCGCCAGCAGCTTGGCCCTAACAGGGGTCCCCGGGGAGCTGTTTTTT

abundance: NA
d_gene: NA
j_gene: TRBJ2-5
v_gene: TRBV6-1
CDR3aa: CASSERRGRGETQYF
CDR3nt: TGTGCCAGCAGTGAACGCAGGGGGCGGGGGGAGACCCAGTACTTC

abundance: NA
d_gene: NA
j_gene: TRBJ2-7
v_gene: TRBV2
CDR3aa: CASSEGAGALSEQYF
CDR3nt: TGTGCCAGCAGTGAAGGGGCGGGGGCCCTCAGCGAGCAGTACTTC

abundance: medium-sized
d_gene: NA
j_gene: TRBJ1-2
v_gene: TRBV3-1/TRBV3-2
CDR3aa: CASSQEISNYGYTF
CDR3nt: TGTGCCAGCAGCCAAGAGATCAGTAACTATGGCTACACCTTC

abundance: NA
d_gene: NA
j_gene: TRBJ2-2
v_gene: TRBV19
CDR3aa: CASSRTVYTGELFF
CDR3nt: TGTGCCAGTAGTAGGACAGTTTACACCGGGGAGCTGTTTTTT

abundance: NA
d_gene: NA
j_gene: TRBJ2-7
v_gene: TRBV2
CDR3aa: CAILFHRDNSYEQYF
CDR3nt: TGTGCCATCTTATTCCATCGGGACAACTCTTACGAGCAGTACTTC

abundance: NA
d_gene: TRBD2
j_gene: TRBJ2-7
v_gene: TRBV9
CDR3aa: CASSPLGLAYEQYF
CDR3nt: TGTGCCAGCAGCCCCCTAGGACTAGCTTACGAGCAGTACTTC

abundance: NA
d_gene: TRBD1
j_gene: TRBJ1-5
v_gene: TRBV28
CDR3aa: CASRTQGAGNQPQHF
CDR3nt: TGTGCCAGCAGGACACAGGGGGCCGGAAATCAGCCCCAGCATTTT

abundance: once
d_gene: TRBD1
j_gene: TRBJ1-5
v_gene: TRBV4-1
CDR3aa: CASSQDRDRVRPQHF
CDR3nt: TGCGCCAGCAGCCAAGACAGGGACAGGGTTCGGCCCCAGCATTTT

abundance: once
d_gene: NA
j_gene: TRBJ2-1
v_gene: TRBV19
CDR3aa: CASSSQGTAYNEQFF
CDR3nt: TGTGCCAGTAGTTCTCAGGGGACGGCCTACAATGAGCAGTTCTTC